The 5 T cell receptor beta chains given below trace back to one sample, sequenced in a study of T cell repertoires in cytomegalovirus infection. One entry per CDR3 protein, called by TCRdb with MiXCR from the reads. The sample lists some 940,000 distinct CDR3 sequences, less than 40% seen once, with around 15% in the top ten. No antigen has been assigned to these receptors. The sequencing used cultured CD8+ T cells from PBMCs, collected from culture after CMV antigen stimulation. These TCRs come from a human donor in good health (CMV status not recorded). Some clones in this sample may be carry-over from other donors' samples.

This clonotype was found many times. This chain uses TRBV6-2 or TRBV6-3 with TRBJ2-2; 8 bases match TRBD2. J lost 4 bases, V lost 4 bases, and 5 bases had no gene match. There are 15 residues in the CDR3. Germline assignment: CDR1 MNHEY and CDR2 SVGEGT. This chain's CDR3 is CASSSWTSSTGELFF. The DNA for the CDR3 is TGTGCCAGCAGTTCATGGACTAGCAGCACCGGGGAGCTGTTTTTT.

This chain links TRBV4-1 with TRBJ2-1; 9 bases fit TRBD2. There are 16 residues in the CDR3. Germline CDR1 MGHRA, CDR2 YSYEKL. Trimming took 0 bases from V and 8 from J; bases not matched to a gene: 8. The CDR3 nucleotides are TGCGCCAGCAGCCAAGAATCTGGCGGGGGGGCGCATGAGCAGTTCTTC. It codes for CASSQESGGGAHEQFF.

The chain couples TRBV6-2 or TRBV6-3 to TRBJ2-7, with 9 bases aligning to TRBD1. CDR1 MNHEY and CDR2 SVGEGT come from the germline V gene. The CDR3 loop spans 12 amino acids. V trimming: 5 bases; J trimming: 10 bases; junction bases outside the gene matches: 6. CDR3 sequence reads: CASSRGDREQYV. The CDR3 bases are TGTGCCAGCAGTCGCGGGGACAGGGAACAGTACGTC.

Ten or more counts support this clonotype. V is TRBV11-2 and J is TRBJ2-2, with D possibly being TRBD1 (6 bases). Germline V gene data show CDR1 as SGHAT and CDR2 as FQNNGV. This CDR3 comprises 14 residues. V dropped 5 bases and J dropped 5 bases, with 12 bases sitting between them. DNA of the CDR3: TGTGCCAGCAGCCTCAGGGGATTTACCGGGGAGCTGTTTTTT. Translating gives CASSLRGFTGELFF.

This clonotype appeared a few times. This sequence joins TRBV28 and TRBJ2-2; no definite D call. V was trimmed by 2 bases and J by 6 bases, leaving 10 bases between them. Germline loops: CDR1 MDHEN, CDR2 SYDVKM. This CDR3 spans 14 amino acids. CDR3 residues: CASSLPNSAGELFF. The CDR3, as DNA: TGTGCCAGCAGTTTACCCAATTCGGCCGGGGAGCTGTTTTTT. Full variable domain (missing parts from reference TRBV28 and TRBJ2-2): DVKVTQSSRYLVKRTGEKVFLECVQDMDHENMFWYRQDPGLGLRLIYFSYDVKMKEKGDIPEGYSVSREKKERFSLILESASTNQTSMYLCASSLPNSAGELFFGEGSRLTVL.